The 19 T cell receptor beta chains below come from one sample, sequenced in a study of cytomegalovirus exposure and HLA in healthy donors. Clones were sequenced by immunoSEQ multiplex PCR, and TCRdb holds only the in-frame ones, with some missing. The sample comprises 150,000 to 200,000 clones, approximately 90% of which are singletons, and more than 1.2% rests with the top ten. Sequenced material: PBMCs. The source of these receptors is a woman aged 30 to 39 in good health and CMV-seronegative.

As DNA, the CDR3 is TGCGCCAGCAGCCAACGAACCGGGACAGGGGGCCACGAGCAGTACTTC. It codes for CASSQRTGTGGHEQYF. The genes are TRBV4-3 and TRBJ2-7; TRBD1 matches 12 bases. CDR1 and CDR2 from the germline V gene are LGHNA and YSLEER. Trimming cost V 2 bases and J 5 bases; bases outside gene matches: 7. CDR3 length: 16 residues.

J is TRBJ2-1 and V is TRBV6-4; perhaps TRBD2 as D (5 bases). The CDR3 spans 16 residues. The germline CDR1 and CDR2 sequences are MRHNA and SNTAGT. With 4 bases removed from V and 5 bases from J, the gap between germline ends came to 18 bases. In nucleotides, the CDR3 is TGTGCCAGCAGTGTAGCACCAGCGGTGAGTCACAATGAGCAGTTCTTC. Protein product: CASSVAPAVSHNEQFF.

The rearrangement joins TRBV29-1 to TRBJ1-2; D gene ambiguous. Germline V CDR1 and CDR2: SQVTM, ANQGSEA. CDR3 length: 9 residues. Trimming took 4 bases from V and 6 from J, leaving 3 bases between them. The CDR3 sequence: CSVGDGYTF. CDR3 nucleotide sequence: TGCAGCGTTGGAGATGGCTACACCTTC.

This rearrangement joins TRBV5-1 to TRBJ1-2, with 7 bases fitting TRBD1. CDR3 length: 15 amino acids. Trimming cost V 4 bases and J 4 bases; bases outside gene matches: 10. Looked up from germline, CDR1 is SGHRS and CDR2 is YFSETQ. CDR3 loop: CASSLGQVGSYGYTF. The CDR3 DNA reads TGCGCCAGCAGCCTAGGACAGGTTGGGAGCTATGGCTACACCTTC.

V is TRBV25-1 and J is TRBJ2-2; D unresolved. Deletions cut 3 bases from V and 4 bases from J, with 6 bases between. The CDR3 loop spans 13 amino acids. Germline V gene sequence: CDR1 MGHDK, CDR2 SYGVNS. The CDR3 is CASSERSTGELFF. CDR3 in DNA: TGTGCCAGCAGTGAGCGGAGCACCGGGGAGCTGTTTTTT.

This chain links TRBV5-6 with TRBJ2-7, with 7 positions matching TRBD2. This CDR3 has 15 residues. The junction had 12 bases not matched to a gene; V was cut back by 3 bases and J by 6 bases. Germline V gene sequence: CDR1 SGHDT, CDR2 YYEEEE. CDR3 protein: CASSWGVGLAAEQYF. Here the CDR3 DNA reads TGTGCCAGCAGCTGGGGGGTAGGGCTAGCGGCCGAGCAGTACTTC. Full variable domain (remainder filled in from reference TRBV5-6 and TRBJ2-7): DAGVTQSPTHLIKTRGQQVTLRCSPKSGHDTVSWYQQALGQGPQFIFQYYEEEERQRGNFPDRFSGHQFPNYSSELNVNALLLGDSALYLCASSWGVGLAAEQYFGPGTRLTVT.

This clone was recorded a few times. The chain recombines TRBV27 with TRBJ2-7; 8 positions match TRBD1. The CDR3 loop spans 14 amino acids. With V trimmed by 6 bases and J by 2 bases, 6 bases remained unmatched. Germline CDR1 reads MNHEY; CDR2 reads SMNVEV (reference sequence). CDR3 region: CASRRGQGTYEQYF. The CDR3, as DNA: TGTGCCAGCAGACGCGGACAGGGAACCTACGAGCAGTACTTC.

CDR3 coding DNA: TGTGCCAGCAGCCAAGATCCCGACTACGACAATGAGCAGTTCTTC. This encodes CASSQDPDYDNEQFF. This chain connects TRBV4-2 to TRBJ2-1; the D gene is possibly TRBD2 (5 bases). Germline V gene sequence: CDR1 LGHNA, CDR2 YNFKEQ. V was clipped by 0 bases and J by 5 bases, with 11 bases between them. The CDR3 is made up of 15 amino acids.

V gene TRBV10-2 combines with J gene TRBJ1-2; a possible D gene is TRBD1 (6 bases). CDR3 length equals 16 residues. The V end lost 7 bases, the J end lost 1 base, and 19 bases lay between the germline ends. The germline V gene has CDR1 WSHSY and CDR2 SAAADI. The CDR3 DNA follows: TGCGCCAGCACCAAATCGTCACAGGGATTTAACTATGGCTACACCTTC. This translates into CASTKSSQGFNYGYTF.

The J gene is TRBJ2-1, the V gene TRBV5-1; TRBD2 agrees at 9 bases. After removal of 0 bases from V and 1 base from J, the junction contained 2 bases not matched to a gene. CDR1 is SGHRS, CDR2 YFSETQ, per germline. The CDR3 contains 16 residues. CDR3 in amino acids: CASSLGSGGSYNEQFF. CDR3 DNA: TGCGCCAGCAGCTTGGGTAGCGGGGGATCCTACAATGAGCAGTTCTTC.

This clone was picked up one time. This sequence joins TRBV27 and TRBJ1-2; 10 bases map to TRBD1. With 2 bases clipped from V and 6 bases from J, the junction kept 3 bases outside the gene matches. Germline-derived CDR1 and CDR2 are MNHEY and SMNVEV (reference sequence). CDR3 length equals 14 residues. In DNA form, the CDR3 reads TGTGCCAGCAGTTTAATGACAGGGGGCCATGGCTACACCTTC. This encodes CASSLMTGGHGYTF.

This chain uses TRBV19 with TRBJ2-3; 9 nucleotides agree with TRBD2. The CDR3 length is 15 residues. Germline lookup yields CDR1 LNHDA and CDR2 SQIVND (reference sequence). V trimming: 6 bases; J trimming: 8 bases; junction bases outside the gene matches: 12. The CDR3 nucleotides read TGTGCCAGTAGCGTGGCGGGGGGGCGGCAGGCTACGCAGTATTTT. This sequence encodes CASSVAGGRQATQYF.

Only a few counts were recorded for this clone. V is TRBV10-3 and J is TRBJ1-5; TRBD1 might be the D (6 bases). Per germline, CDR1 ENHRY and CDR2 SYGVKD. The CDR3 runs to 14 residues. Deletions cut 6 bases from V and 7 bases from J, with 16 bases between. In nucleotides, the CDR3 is TGTGCCATCAGCGCGGACAGCCGCGGGCAGCCCCAGCATTTT. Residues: CAISADSRGQPQHF.

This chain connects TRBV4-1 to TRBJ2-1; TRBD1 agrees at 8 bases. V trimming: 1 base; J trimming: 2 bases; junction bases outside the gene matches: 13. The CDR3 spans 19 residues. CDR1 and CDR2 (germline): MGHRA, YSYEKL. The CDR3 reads CASSQVIVRTGRPYNEQFF. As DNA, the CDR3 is TGCGCCAGCAGCCAAGTGATCGTGCGGACAGGGCGCCCCTACAATGAGCAGTTCTTC.

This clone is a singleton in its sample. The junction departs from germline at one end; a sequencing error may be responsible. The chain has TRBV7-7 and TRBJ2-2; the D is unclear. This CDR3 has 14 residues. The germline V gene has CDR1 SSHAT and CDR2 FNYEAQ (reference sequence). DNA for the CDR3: TGTGCTAGCAGCTTAGGAGTGAACACCGGGGAGCTGTTTTTT. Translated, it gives CASSLGVNTGELFF.

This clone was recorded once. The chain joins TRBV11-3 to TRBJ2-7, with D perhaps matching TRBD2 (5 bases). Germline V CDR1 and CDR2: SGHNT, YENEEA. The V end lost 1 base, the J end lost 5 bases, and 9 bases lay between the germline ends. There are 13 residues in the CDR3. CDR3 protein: CASSLGPGDEQYF. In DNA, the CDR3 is TGTGCCAGCAGCTTAGGGCCCGGGGACGAGCAGTACTTC.

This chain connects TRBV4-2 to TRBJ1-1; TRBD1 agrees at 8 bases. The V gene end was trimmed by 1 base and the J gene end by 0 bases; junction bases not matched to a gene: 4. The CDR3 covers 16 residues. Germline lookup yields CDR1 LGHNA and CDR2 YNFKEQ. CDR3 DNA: TGTGCCAGCAGCCAAGCACAGGGGGGCCTGAACACTGAAGCTTTCTTT. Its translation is CASSQAQGGLNTEAFF.

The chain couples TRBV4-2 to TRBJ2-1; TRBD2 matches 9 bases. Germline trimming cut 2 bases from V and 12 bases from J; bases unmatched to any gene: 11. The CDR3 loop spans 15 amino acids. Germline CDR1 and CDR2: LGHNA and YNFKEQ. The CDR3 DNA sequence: TGTGCCAGCAGCCAATATGGAACTAGCGGGTTTTGGCAGTTCTTC. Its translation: CASSQYGTSGFWQFF.

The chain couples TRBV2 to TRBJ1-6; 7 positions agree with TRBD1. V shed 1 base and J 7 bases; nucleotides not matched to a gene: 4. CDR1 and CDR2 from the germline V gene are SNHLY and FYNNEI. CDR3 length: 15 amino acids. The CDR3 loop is CASSEDRGPNSPLHF. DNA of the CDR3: TGTGCCAGCAGTGAAGACAGGGGCCCAAATTCACCCCTCCACTTT.